The clone carrying this TCR beta chain has ten or more counts. Unique molecular identifiers featured in how the TCRbeta library was prepared. MiXCR, applied by TCRdb to the PCR reads, yields one record per CDR3 protein. The sample yields 280,000 or so distinct CDR3 sequences, 11% seen once. This record comes from a study of T-cell reconstitution after alpha-beta-depleted transplantation in children. The CDR3 runs 14 residues. V lost 3 bases and J lost 2, with 12 bases in between. CDR1 is SQVTM and CDR2 is ANQGSEA in the germline V gene. The clonotype originates from a male patient between 2 and 9 years old who had a stem cell transplant for chronic granulomatous disease, so the T cells may come from the graft donor. Sequenced here: peripheral blood, sampled 180 days after TCRalphabeta/CD19-depleted stem cell transplant. The chain uses TRBV29-1 and TRBJ2-3, with D possibly being TRBD1 (7 bases). CDR3 coding DNA: TGCAGCGTTGAGCAGGGGGGTCCCACAGATACGCAGTATTTT. It codes for CSVEQGGPTDTQYF.